The TCR beta chain described here comes from a study of cytomegalovirus exposure and HLA in healthy donors. CDR1 is ENHRY and CDR2 is SYGVKD in the germline V gene. The V end was cut by 3 bases, the J end by 0 bases, with 8 bases between. CDR3 length equals 14 residues. PCR employed 60 Vbeta and 13 Jbeta primers. Sequencing was performed with immunoSEQ multiplex PCR; in TCRdb, only in-frame clones are kept and a portion is missing. Of over 85,000 clones listed, around 82% are singletons. The TCR comes from a man aged 40-49 years in good health and CMV-seronegative. The sequenced sample consisted of PBMCs. V usage is TRBV10-3 and J usage is TRBJ1-2; D is undetermined. CDR3: CAISETASNYGYTF. The CDR3 DNA is TGTGCCATCAGTGAAACAGCCTCTAACTATGGCTACACCTTC.